The 10 T cell receptor beta chains reported below all come from one sample, sequenced in a study of a mutant IDH1 vaccine in newly diagnosed glioma. Described time point: week 23, last vaccination. The content of each vaccine dose was 300 ug of mutant IDH1 20-mer peptide, and topical imiquimod accompanied it. The method was immunoSEQ multiplex PCR; TCRdb's version includes in-frame clones alone and lacks a portion of them. The sample has over 40,000 clones, 78% seen once. These receptors are not linked to any known antigen. The specimen comprised PBMCs, sampled from a glioma patient whose treatment included an IDH1 peptide vaccine. These receptors were taken from a woman aged 40 to 50 with glioma. Some clones in this sample may be carry-over from other donors' samples.

In its sample, this clone was seen once. This chain uses TRBV7-3 with TRBJ2-1, with TRBD2 as a possible D gene (6 bases). The CDR3 loop spans 14 amino acids. V was clipped by 3 bases and J by 6 bases, with 12 bases between them. Germline lookup yields CDR1 SGHTA and CDR2 FQGTGA. The CDR3 DNA reads as TGTGCCAGCAGCTTTAGCGGCGACTCCAATGAGCAGTTCTTC. Amino acids: CASSFSGDSNEQFF. Full variable domain (missing parts from reference TRBV7-3 and TRBJ2-1): GAGVSQTPSNKVTEKGKYVELRCDPISGHTALYWYRQSLGQGPEFLIYFQGTGAADDSGLPNDRFFAVRPEGSVSTLKIQRTERGDSAVYLCASSFSGDSNEQFFGPGTRLTVL.

V gene TRBV28 combines with J gene TRBJ2-2, with TRBD2 matching over 12 bases. After removal of 2 bases from V and 1 base from J, the junction contained 14 bases not matched to a gene. Germline CDR1 reads MDHEN; CDR2 reads SYDVKM. This CDR3 has 21 amino acids. CDR3 sequence: CASSLPSFRLAGVENTGELFF. The CDR3 region has the DNA TGTGCCAGCAGTTTACCTTCCTTCAGACTAGCGGGGGTCGAGAACACCGGGGAGCTGTTTTTT.

The chain employs TRBV6-5 and TRBJ1-1, with TRBD1 as a possible D gene (5 bases). CDR1 is MNHEY and CDR2 is SVGAGI in the germline V gene. CDR3 length equals 14 residues. V was clipped by 5 bases and J by 1 base, with 11 bases between them. DNA for the CDR3: TGTGCCAGCAGTAAGGGACGGAGGAACACTGAAGCTTTCTTT. Protein sequence: CASSKGRRNTEAFF.

The V and J genes are TRBV20-1 and TRBJ2-4; 7 bases line up with TRBD2. Germline values: CDR1 DFQATT, CDR2 SNEGSKA (reference sequence). V was pared by 7 bases and J by 9 bases, with 6 bases of the junction left unmatched. The CDR3 consists of 11 residues. CDR3 DNA: TGCAGTGTTCAGCGGGGTGTCATTCAGTACTTC. Translation gives CSVQRGVIQYF.

The V gene is TRBV7-9, the J gene TRBJ2-7; 9 bases are shared with TRBD1. Germline CDR1 and CDR2: SEHNR and FQNEAQ (reference sequence). The CDR3 is 12 residues long. Trimming cost V 5 bases and J 6 bases; bases outside gene matches: 2. The CDR3 protein is CASSLDRGEQYF. CDR3 coding DNA: TGTGCCAGCAGCCTGGACAGGGGCGAGCAGTACTTC.

The CDR3 sequence is CASSQDLSGGRAGYTF. CDR3 bases: TGCGCCAGCAGCCAAGATCTTTCCGGGGGGCGCGCTGGCTACACCTTC. This chain uses TRBV4-1 with TRBJ1-2, with a tentative D call TRBD1 (6 bases). The CDR3 contains 16 residues. Germline V gene sequence: CDR1 MGHRA, CDR2 YSYEKL. Trimming removed 0 bases from V and 7 bases from J, with 18 bases in between.

V gene TRBV7-6 combines with J gene TRBJ2-7, with D tentatively TRBD1 (6 bases). The CDR3 extends over 13 amino acids. V gave up 4 bases and J gave up 7 bases, with 14 bases separating them. Germline CDR1 reads SGHVS; CDR2 reads FNYEAQ. This CDR3 reads CASSSTGFREQYF. CDR3 in DNA: TGTGCCAGCAGCTCAACAGGGTTCCGAGAGCAGTACTTC.

V gene TRBV5-1 combines with J gene TRBJ2-3; 8 bases line up with TRBD2. The CDR3 runs to 15 residues. Germline assignment: CDR1 SGHRS and CDR2 YFSETQ. The V gene end was trimmed by 5 bases and the J gene end by 0 bases; junction bases not matched to a gene: 5. This CDR3 is CASRGLAGSTDTQYF. The CDR3 nucleotides are TGCGCCAGCAGGGGGCTAGCGGGCAGCACAGATACGCAGTATTTT.

The chain carries TRBV7-2 and TRBJ1-3; D remains unclear. The ends were cut back, 5 bases at V and 11 bases at J, with 19 bases in the middle. CDR3 length equals 14 residues. Per germline, CDR1 SGHTA and CDR2 FQGNSA. The CDR3 nucleotides read TGTGCCAGCAGCGCGGGTATCGGTGAAGGGTCCATATATTTT. It codes for CASSAGIGEGSIYF.

The chain employs TRBV6-5 and TRBJ1-2, with 7 bases matching TRBD1. Germline V gene sequence: CDR1 MNHEY, CDR2 SVGAGI. The CDR3 runs to 15 residues. The V segment lost 0 bases and the J segment 2 bases; nucleotides outside the gene matches: 3. The chain's CDR3 is CASSYSGRGNYGYTF. The DNA for the CDR3 is TGTGCCAGCAGTTACTCGGGCAGGGGGAACTATGGCTACACCTTC.